These 13 T cell receptor beta chains came from one sample sequenced in a study of cytomegalovirus exposure and HLA in healthy donors. The table came from immunoSEQ multiplex PCR; TCRdb's copy has only in-frame clones and leaves some out. This table has 150,000 to 200,000 clones, around 86% appearing once. Sequenced: PBMCs. The receptors were sampled from a man younger than 35 in good health and CMV-seropositive.

This chain links TRBV6-5 with TRBJ1-2; D is ambiguous. This CDR3 is built from 13 residues. Trimming removed 4 bases at V and 4 bases at J, with 10 bases between. Germline V gene sequence: CDR1 MNHEY, CDR2 SVGAGI. CDR3 region: CASSSPGGYGYTF. The CDR3 DNA sequence: TGTGCCAGCAGTTCCCCCGGTGGCTATGGCTACACCTTC.

The count of this clone is one. This chain links TRBV7-2 with TRBJ2-1, with D possibly TRBD2 on 6 matching bases. Trimming took 3 bases from V and 8 from J, leaving 23 bases between them. Germline V lookup: CDR1 SGHTA, CDR2 FQGNSA. The CDR3 covers 17 residues. CDR3 DNA sequence: TGTGCCAGCAGCTTTTTAGTATCCGGGGGTAGTTTAGATGAGCAGTTCTTC. This translates into CASSFLVSGGSLDEQFF.

The chain is built from TRBV10-3 and TRBJ1-3; no firm D call. Germline loops: CDR1 ENHRY, CDR2 SYGVKD. Deletions cut 3 bases from V and 4 bases from J, with 13 bases between. The CDR3 extends over 15 amino acids. The CDR3 here is CAISDTGVSGNTIYF. The CDR3 DNA follows: TGTGCCATCAGTGATACCGGAGTTTCCGGAAACACCATATATTTT.

This rearrangement joins TRBV7-2 to TRBJ2-7; 7 nucleotides line up with TRBD1. The V segment lost 5 bases and the J segment 4 bases; nucleotides outside the gene matches: 11. This CDR3 is 15 amino acids long. Germline V gene data show CDR1 as SGHTA and CDR2 as FQGNSA. CDR3 loop: CASSPYLSRGYEQYF. CDR3 DNA sequence: TGTGCCAGCAGCCCCTATCTGAGCAGGGGGTACGAGCAGTACTTC.

CDR3 residues: CASSDRGSRGNYGYTF. The CDR3 DNA reads TGTGCCAGCAGCGATAGAGGGAGCCGGGGGAACTATGGCTACACCTTC. The V gene is TRBV11-2, the J gene TRBJ1-2; TRBD1 might be the D (5 bases). V lost 5 bases to trimming and J lost 2 bases, with 18 bases between them. The CDR3 spans 16 residues. Germline assignment: CDR1 SGHAT and CDR2 FQNNGV.

The sample holds one count of this clone. This rearrangement joins TRBV27 to TRBJ1-1; D remains unclear. V was cut by 3 bases and J by 4 bases, with 6 bases left in between. The CDR3 has 12 amino acids. The germline gives CDR1 MNHEY, CDR2 SMNVEV (reference sequence). The chain's CDR3 is CASSLSGTEAFF. CDR3 nucleotide sequence: TGTGCCAGCAGTTTGTCCGGCACTGAAGCTTTCTTT.

The gene calls are TRBV10-3 and TRBJ1-2; 7 nucleotides agree with TRBD1. V shed 5 bases and J 4 bases; nucleotides not matched to a gene: 7. Germline-derived CDR1 and CDR2 are ENHRY and SYGVKD. CDR3 length: 14 residues. The CDR3 spells CAISNRDSFYGYTF. CDR3 DNA sequence: TGTGCCATCAGTAACCGGGACAGCTTCTATGGCTACACCTTC.

V gene TRBV11-3 combines with J gene TRBJ2-7; 7 bases fit TRBD1. The CDR3 has 13 amino acids. The germline V gene has CDR1 SGHNT and CDR2 YENEEA. Losses at the gene ends were 2 bases for V and 6 bases for J; bases not matched to a gene: 4. CDR3 DNA: TGTGCCAGCAGCTTAACAGGGGCTGGCGAGCAGTACTTC. Its translation is CASSLTGAGEQYF.

The chain joins TRBV9 to TRBJ2-1, with TRBD2 matching 7 bases. The CDR3 covers 16 residues. The trim removed 2 bases at V and 6 bases at J, leaving 11 bases unmatched. Germline V gene sequence: CDR1 SGDLS, CDR2 YYNGEE. The CDR3 is CASSVGGRLAGNEQFF. DNA of the CDR3: TGTGCCAGCAGCGTGGGCGGCCGACTAGCTGGCAATGAGCAGTTCTTC.

The chain is built from TRBV6-5 and TRBJ1-2, with TRBD1 identical over 8 bases. Germline loops: CDR1 MNHEY, CDR2 SVGAGI. The J segment lost 8 bases and the V segment lost 5 bases, leaving 4 bases of the junction unmatched. There are 12 residues in the CDR3. The CDR3 DNA reads TGTGCCAGCAGTAACAGGGGGAACGGCTACACCTTC. Protein: CASSNRGNGYTF.

This chain connects TRBV4-2 to TRBJ1-1; D is undetermined. Germline V gene lookup returns CDR1 LGHNA and CDR2 YNFKEQ. This CDR3 comprises 14 residues. V lost 0 bases, J lost 1 base, and 6 bases lay in between. CDR3 in DNA: TGTGCCAGCAGCCAAGATGGAGGGAACACTGAAGCTTTCTTT. Its protein product is CASSQDGGNTEAFF.

This chain joins TRBV11-2 and TRBJ2-3, with 7 positions matching TRBD2. The V gene end was trimmed by 5 bases and the J gene end by 4 bases; junction bases not matched to a gene: 9. The CDR3 sequence is 15 residues long. In germline, CDR1 is SGHAT, CDR2 FQNNGV. CDR3 in amino acids: CASSPSGGGADTQYF. CDR3 sequence (DNA): TGTGCCAGCAGCCCCTCCGGGGGAGGGGCAGATACGCAGTATTTT.

The V gene is TRBV5-8, the J gene TRBJ1-1, with 9 bases identical to TRBD1. Trimming at V came to 4 bases and at J to 4 bases, leaving 14 bases not matched to a gene. CDR1 and CDR2 (germline): SGHTS, YDEGEE. There are 17 residues in the CDR3. The CDR3 region is CASSRGRWGQGVTEAFF. The CDR3 DNA follows: TGTGCCAGCAGCCGGGGCCGCTGGGGACAGGGAGTCACTGAAGCTTTCTTT.